The entry below describes one TCR beta chain. TCRdb keeps only in-frame clones here, not all; method: immunoSEQ multiplex PCR. The sample includes a few hundred thousand clones, around 67% of them seen just once. Per the germline V gene, CDR1 is MNHNY and CDR2 is SVGAGI (reference sequence). V was cut by 6 bases and J by 6 bases, with 22 bases left in between. This CDR3 has 16 residues. This sample is part of a study of shared clonotypes between healthy human individuals. A CD45RA+ naive subset and a CD45RA-negative memory subset were split from CD4+ cells. This TCR was sampled from a man aged 30 to 39 in good health. The sample consisted of memory CD4+ T cells sorted from blood. Subset: CD45RA-negative fraction. The genes are TRBV6-6 and TRBJ2-3; D is possibly TRBD2 (6 bases). CDR3 coding DNA: TGTGCCAGCAGCAGAAGTCGGGGTGGCGGGATGGATACGCAGTATTTT. It is translated as CASSRSRGGGMDTQYF.